These T cell receptor beta chains were read from a single sample in a study of blood T cell repertoires in COVID-19. Using immunoSEQ multiplex PCR, the repertoire was profiled, and TCRdb retains in-frame clones only, with some absent. The table includes 70,000 to 75,000 clones, approximately 90% detected once. Source material: peripheral blood. The receptors here all came from a woman younger than 35 with acute or convalescent COVID-19. CDR3s include the opening cysteine and the closing phenylalanine or tryptophan. A D gene is named only where the DNA matches it firmly. Not every row has a clone size; where given, it reads once, few, many or a size class.

V,J,D,size,length,CDR3,DNA
TRBV5-5,TRBJ1-2,TRBD1,once,13,CASSLQGAYGYTF,TGTGCCAGCAGCTTACAGGGGGCGTATGGCTACACCTTC
TRBV6-5,TRBJ1-2,TRBD1,-,13,CASTTSGGGGYTF,TGTGCCAGCACCACGTCAGGGGGCGGTGGCTACACCTTC
TRBV5-6,TRBJ1-1,-,few,13,CASSWAVGTEAFF,TGTGCCAGCAGCTGGGCAGTGGGCACTGAAGCTTTCTTT
TRBV28,TRBJ1-2,TRBD1,-,15,CASSHSRTGVEGYTF,TGTGCCAGCAGTCACTCTCGGACAGGGGTGGAGGGCTACACCTTC
TRBV2,TRBJ1-5,-,-,13,CASRDTGYEPQHF,TGTGCCAGCAGGGATACAGGGTATGAGCCCCAGCATTTT
TRBV6-1,TRBJ2-5,TRBD2,-,15,CASREGAGGQETQYF,TGTGCCAGCAGAGAAGGTGCGGGGGGGCAAGAGACCCAGTACTTC
TRBV7-2,TRBJ1-5,-,once,16,CASSSLGGVGNQPQHF,TGTGCCAGCAGCTCCCTCGGGGGAGTTGGCAATCAGCCCCAGCATTTT
TRBV6-5,TRBJ1-1,TRBD1,once,15,CASSSPGQGLTEAFF,TGTGCCAGCAGTTCTCCGGGACAGGGGTTAACTGAAGCTTTCTTT
TRBV19,TRBJ2-1,TRBD1,once,15,CASQITGGSYNEQFF,TGTGCCAGTCAGATTACAGGGGGCTCCTACAATGAGCAGTTCTTC
TRBV3-1/TRBV3-2,TRBJ2-3,TRBD2,-,14,CASSQGTSSDTQYF,TGTGCCAGCAGCCAGGGGACTAGCTCAGATACGCAGTATTTT
TRBV30,TRBJ1-6,-,-,17,CAWSLGPRQGNNSPLHF,TGTGCCTGGAGTTTGGGCCCAAGGCAGGGCAATAATTCACCCCTCCACTTT
TRBV4-2,TRBJ2-2,TRBD1,-,16,CASSQPGTGGTGELFF,TGTGCCAGCAGCCAACCCGGGACAGGGGGCACCGGGGAGCTGTTTTTT
TRBV6-2/TRBV6-3,TRBJ2-7,-,-,15,CASSYSPPAGYEQYF,TGTGCCAGCAGTTACTCGCCCCCGGCGGGGTACGAGCAGTACTTC
TRBV7-6,TRBJ1-4,-,once,16,CASSLGWGSSNEKLFF,TGTGCCAGCAGCTTAGGGTGGGGCAGCAGTAATGAAAAACTGTTTTTT
TRBV13,TRBJ2-3,TRBD2,-,15,CASSLKLAGADTQYF,TGTGCCAGCAGCTTAAAGTTAGCGGGGGCAGATACGCAGTATTTT
TRBV29-1,TRBJ1-3,TRBD1,-,21,CSPYRGAFRVFLPSSGNTIYF,TGCAGCCCATACAGGGGCGCCTTTCGGGTTTTCCTTCCAAGCTCTGGAAACACCATATATTTT
TRBV30,TRBJ2-2,-,-,13,CAWSSANTGELFF,TGTGCCTGGAGTTCGGCGAACACCGGGGAGCTGTTTTTT
TRBV2,TRBJ2-4,-,few,15,CASSEYSLAKNIQYF,TGTGCCAGCAGTGAGTACAGTCTAGCCAAAAACATTCAGTACTTC
TRBV20-1,TRBJ1-2,-,-,10,CSAGDYGYTF,TGCAGTGCAGGGGACTATGGCTACACCTTC
TRBV19,TRBJ1-4,TRBD1,few,15,CASSTWTGGHEKLFF,TGTGCCAGTAGTACTTGGACAGGCGGACATGAAAAACTGTTTTTT
TRBV7-8,TRBJ1-5,-,-,15,CASSSGDASNQPQHF,TGTGCCAGCAGCTCAGGGGACGCTAGCAATCAGCCCCAGCATTTT
TRBV30,TRBJ1-1,TRBD1,-,13,CAWDREMNTEAFF,TGTGCCTGGGACAGGGAGATGAACACTGAAGCTTTCTTT
TRBV4-3,TRBJ2-5,TRBD2,-,15,CASSQNSGNQETQYF,TGCGCCAGCAGCCAGAATAGCGGGAACCAAGAGACCCAGTACTTC
TRBV29-1,TRBJ2-1,TRBD1,-,14,CSADGGQGTNEQFF,TGCAGCGCCGATGGCGGACAGGGGACCAATGAGCAGTTCTTC
TRBV6-5,TRBJ2-3,-,-,15,CASSHRGALTDTQYF,TGTGCCAGCAGCCACCGGGGGGCGCTCACAGATACGCAGTATTTT
TRBV5-1,TRBJ2-5,TRBD2,-,16,CASSTAGTTMGETQYF,TGCGCCAGCAGCACCGCCGGGACTACCATGGGGGAGACCCAGTACTTC
TRBV2,TRBJ1-1,-,large,16,CASSVGYRDSNTEAFF,TGTGCCAGCAGTGTCGGATATCGGGACTCGAACACTGAAGCTTTCTTT
TRBV5-1,TRBJ1-2,TRBD1,-,13,CASSLDRGDGYTF,TGCGCCAGCAGCTTGGACAGGGGTGATGGCTACACCTTC
TRBV9,TRBJ1-4,-,-,16,CASSVGGGRTNEKLFF,TGTGCCAGCAGCGTAGGTGGGGGGAGAACTAATGAAAAACTGTTTTTT
TRBV12-3/TRBV12-4,TRBJ2-1,-,-,12,CASSLGQNEQFF,TGTGCCAGCAGTTTAGGACAGAATGAGCAGTTCTTC
TRBV28,TRBJ1-6,-,-,16,CASTQGDSIPNSPLHF,TGTGCCAGCACCCAAGGAGACAGTATCCCTAATTCACCCCTCCACTTT
TRBV15,TRBJ1-2,-,-,13,CATSRDRNYGYTF,TGTGCCACCAGCAGAGACAGAAACTATGGCTACACCTTC
TRBV4-3,TRBJ2-5,-,few,13,CASSQVGGETQYF,TGCGCCAGCAGCCAAGTAGGAGGGGAGACCCAGTACTTC
TRBV7-9,TRBJ2-7,-,-,12,CASSSRREEQYF,TGTGCCAGCAGCTCCCGAAGGGAGGAGCAGTACTTC
TRBV5-8,TRBJ2-1,-,-,15,CASRPRGSRDNEQFF,TGTGCCAGCAGACCGCGCGGATCTAGAGACAATGAGCAGTTCTTC
TRBV7-2,TRBJ2-3,-,-,14,CASSLFHSTDTQYF,TGTGCCAGCAGCTTATTCCATTCCACAGATACGCAGTATTTT
TRBV7-9,TRBJ1-1,TRBD1,-,15,CASSLTGQLNTEAFF,TGTGCCAGCAGCCTAACGGGACAGCTGAACACTGAAGCTTTCTTT
TRBV7-2,TRBJ2-2,-,-,14,CASNSPPNTGELFF,TGTGCCAGCAATTCCCCTCCGAACACCGGGGAGCTGTTTTTT
TRBV10-3,TRBJ2-3,TRBD2,-,16,CATAMGTSLMGDTQYF,TGTGCCACCGCTATGGGGACTAGCCTCATGGGAGATACGCAGTATTTT
TRBV6-6,TRBJ1-1,-,once,13,CASSLRRHTEAFF,TGTGCCAGCAGTTTACGCAGGCACACTGAAGCTTTCTTT
TRBV27,TRBJ1-1,-,-,16,CASFPAGSLGGTEAFF,TGTGCCAGCTTCCCTGCAGGAAGCTTAGGGGGTACTGAAGCTTTCTTT
TRBV7-9,TRBJ1-2,-,-,15,CASSLVRGPNYGYTF,TGTGCCAGCAGCTTAGTCAGGGGCCCGAACTATGGCTACACCTTC
TRBV6-6,TRBJ1-1,TRBD1,-,15,CASRTQGERNTEAFF,TGTGCCAGCAGAACTCAGGGGGAACGGAACACTGAAGCTTTCTTT
TRBV19,TRBJ1-2,-,-,14,CASSMGVSNYGYTF,TGTGCCAGTAGTATGGGAGTCTCTAACTATGGCTACACCTTC
TRBV28,TRBJ1-3,TRBD1,-,14,CASRVDRGRNTIYF,TGTGCCAGCAGAGTGGACAGGGGCAGAAACACCATATATTTT
TRBV28,TRBJ2-1,TRBD2,-,16,CASASGGLVYYNEQFF,TGTGCCAGCGCTAGCGGGGGCCTCGTCTATTACAATGAGCAGTTCTTC
TRBV7-5,TRBJ2-3,-,-,17,CARSLIRSSGRQDTQYF,TGTGCCAGAAGCTTAATAAGATCGAGCGGGAGGCAGGATACGCAGTATTTT